This note documents a single TCR beta chain sequence. Antigen specificity is unknown. At one of its ends the junction is not consistent with the germline gene, which may arise from a read error. This sample is part of a study of tumor and adjacent non-tumor tissue in lung cancer. About the research overall: Each sample yielded 3.9 million or so productive TCRbeta reads on average.

Study-wide points: Tumor TCR diversity, when higher, was linked to shorter survival.

The template was RNA from unsorted bulk tissue. The normal lung tissue was taken more than 3 cm from the tumor edge. Germline lookup yields CDR1 SGHAT and CDR2 FQNNGV. The CDR3 has 15 amino acids. The library came from three nested PCR rounds adapted from ARM-PCR protocols. MiXCR, run by TCRdb on the multiplex PCR reads, gives a single entry per CDR3 protein. This table holds some 95,000 distinct CDR3 sequences, 80% found once. This TCR was sampled from a man aged 55 to 69 with small cell lung cancer. The chain has TRBV11-2 and TRBJ2-1; the D gene could be TRBD1 or TRBD2 (5 bases each). What was sequenced was distant non-tumor lung tissue. CDR3 in DNA: TGTGCCAGCAGCTTAACAGGAGCAGACTACAAAGAGCAGTCCTTT. Its protein is CASSLTGADYKEQSF. Full variable domain (remainder filled in from reference TRBV11-2 and TRBJ2-1): EAGVAQSPRYKIIEKRQSVAFWCNPISGHATLYWYQQILGQGPKLLIQFQNNGVVDDSQLPKDRFSAERLKGVDSTLKIQPAKLEDSAVYLCASSLTGADYKEQSFGPGTRLTVL.